This T cell receptor (beta chain) was recovered during a study of blood T cell repertoires in COVID-19. Under the authors' procedure: It was from reference gene primer amplification that nucleated cell counts were estimated. Sequencing used immunoSEQ multiplex PCR; TCRdb keeps in-frame clones, though not all of them. That table is the source of V, J and clone size, and D and trimming were worked out from the DNA. This sample has under 80,000 clones, with 65% to 85% found just once. Looked up from germline, CDR1 is SQVTM and CDR2 is ANQGSEA. This CDR3 spans 12 amino acids. After removal of 4 bases from V and 6 bases from J, the junction contained 6 bases not matched to a gene.

This sequence originates from a man older than 75 with active or convalescent COVID-19. The chain employs TRBV29-1 and TRBJ2-7, with 7 nucleotides matching TRBD1. The material sequenced was peripheral blood. The CDR3 here is CSVGTGDGEQYF. DNA for the CDR3: TGCAGCGTTGGGACAGGAGATGGCGAGCAGTACTTC.